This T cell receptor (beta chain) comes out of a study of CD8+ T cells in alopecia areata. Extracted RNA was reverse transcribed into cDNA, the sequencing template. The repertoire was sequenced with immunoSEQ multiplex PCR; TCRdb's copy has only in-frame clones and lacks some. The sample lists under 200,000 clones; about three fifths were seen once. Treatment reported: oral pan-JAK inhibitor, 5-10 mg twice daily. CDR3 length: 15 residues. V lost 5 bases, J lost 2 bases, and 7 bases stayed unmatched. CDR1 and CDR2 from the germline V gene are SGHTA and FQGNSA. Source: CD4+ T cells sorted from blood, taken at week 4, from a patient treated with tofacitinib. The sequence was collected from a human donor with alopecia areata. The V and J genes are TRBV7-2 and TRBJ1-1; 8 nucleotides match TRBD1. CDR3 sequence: CASSRSGGSNTEAFF. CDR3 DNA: TGTGCCAGCAGCCGATCAGGGGGCTCAAACACTGAAGCTTTCTTT.